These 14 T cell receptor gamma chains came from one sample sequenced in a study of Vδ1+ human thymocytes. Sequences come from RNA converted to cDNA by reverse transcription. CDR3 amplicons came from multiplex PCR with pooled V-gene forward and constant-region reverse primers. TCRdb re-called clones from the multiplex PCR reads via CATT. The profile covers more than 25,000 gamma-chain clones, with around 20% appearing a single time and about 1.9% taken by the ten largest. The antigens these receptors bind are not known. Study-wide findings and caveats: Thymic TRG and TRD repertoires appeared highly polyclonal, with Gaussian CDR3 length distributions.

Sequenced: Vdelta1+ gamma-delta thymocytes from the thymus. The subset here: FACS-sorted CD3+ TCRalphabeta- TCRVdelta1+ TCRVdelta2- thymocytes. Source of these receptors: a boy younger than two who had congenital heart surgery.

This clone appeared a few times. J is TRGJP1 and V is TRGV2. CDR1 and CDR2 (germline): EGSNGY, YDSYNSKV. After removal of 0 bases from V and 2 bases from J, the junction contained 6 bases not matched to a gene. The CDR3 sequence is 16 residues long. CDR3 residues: CATWDGLATTGWFKIF. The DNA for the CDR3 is TGTGCCACCTGGGACGGGCTCGCGACCACTGGTTGGTTCAAGATATTT.

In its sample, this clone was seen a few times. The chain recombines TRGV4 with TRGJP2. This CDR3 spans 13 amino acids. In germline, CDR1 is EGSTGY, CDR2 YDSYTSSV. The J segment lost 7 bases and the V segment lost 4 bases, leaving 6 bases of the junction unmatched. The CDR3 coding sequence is TGTGCCACCTGGGACGGACATGATTGGATCAAGACGTTT. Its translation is CATWDGHDWIKTF.

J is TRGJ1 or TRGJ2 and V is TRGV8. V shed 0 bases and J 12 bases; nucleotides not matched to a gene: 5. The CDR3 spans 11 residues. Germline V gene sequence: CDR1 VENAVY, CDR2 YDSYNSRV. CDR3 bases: TGTGCCACCTGGGATAGGCTCGGGAAACTCTTT. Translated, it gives CATWDRLGKLF.

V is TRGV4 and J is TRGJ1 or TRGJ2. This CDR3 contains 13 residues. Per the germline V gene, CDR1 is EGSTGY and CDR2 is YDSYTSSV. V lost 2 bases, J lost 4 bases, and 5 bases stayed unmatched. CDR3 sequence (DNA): TGTGCCACCTGGGATGTCCGATATTATAAGAAACTCTTT. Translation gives CATWDVRYYKKLF.

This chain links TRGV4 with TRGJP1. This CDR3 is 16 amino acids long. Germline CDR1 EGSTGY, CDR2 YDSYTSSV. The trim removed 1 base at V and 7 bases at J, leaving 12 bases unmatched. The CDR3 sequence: CATWDGPGGGGWFKIF. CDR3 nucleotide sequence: TGTGCCACCTGGGATGGCCCTGGGGGAGGTGGTTGGTTCAAGATATTT.

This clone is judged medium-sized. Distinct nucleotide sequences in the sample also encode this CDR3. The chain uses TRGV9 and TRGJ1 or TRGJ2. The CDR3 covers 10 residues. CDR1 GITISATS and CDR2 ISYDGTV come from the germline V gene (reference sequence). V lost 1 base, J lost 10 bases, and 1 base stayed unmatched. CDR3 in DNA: TGTGCCTTGTGGGAGGTAAAGAAACTCTTT. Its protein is CALWEVKKLF.

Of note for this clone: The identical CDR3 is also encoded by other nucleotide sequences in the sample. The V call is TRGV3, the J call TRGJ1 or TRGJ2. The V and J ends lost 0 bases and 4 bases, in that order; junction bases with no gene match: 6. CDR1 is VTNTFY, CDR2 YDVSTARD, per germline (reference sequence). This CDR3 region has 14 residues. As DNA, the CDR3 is TGTGCCACCTGGGACAGGCCATGGTATTATAAGAAACTCTTT. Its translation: CATWDRPWYYKKLF.

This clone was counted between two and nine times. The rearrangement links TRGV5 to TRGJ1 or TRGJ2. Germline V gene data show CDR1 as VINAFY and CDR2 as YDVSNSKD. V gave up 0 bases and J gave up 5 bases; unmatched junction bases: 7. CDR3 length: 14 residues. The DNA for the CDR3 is TGTGCCACCTGGGACAGGCTCCCCCATTATAAGAAACTCTTT. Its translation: CATWDRLPHYKKLF.

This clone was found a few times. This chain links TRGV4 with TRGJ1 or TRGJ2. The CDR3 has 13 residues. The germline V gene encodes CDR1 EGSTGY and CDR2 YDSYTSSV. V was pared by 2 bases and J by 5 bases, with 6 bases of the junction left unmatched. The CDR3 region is CATWDVGDYKKLF. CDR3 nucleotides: TGTGCCACCTGGGATGTTGGCGATTATAAGAAACTCTTT.

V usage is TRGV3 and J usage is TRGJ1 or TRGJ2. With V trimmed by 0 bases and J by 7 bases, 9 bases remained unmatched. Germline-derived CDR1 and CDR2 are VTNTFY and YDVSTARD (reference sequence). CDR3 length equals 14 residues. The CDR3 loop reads CATWDRPKKYKKLF. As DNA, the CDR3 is TGTGCCACCTGGGACAGGCCAAAAAAATATAAGAAACTCTTT.

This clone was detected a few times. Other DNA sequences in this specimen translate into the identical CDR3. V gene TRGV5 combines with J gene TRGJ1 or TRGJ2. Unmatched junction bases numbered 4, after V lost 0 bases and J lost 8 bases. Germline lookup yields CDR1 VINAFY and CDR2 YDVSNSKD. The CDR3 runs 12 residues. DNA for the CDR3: TGTGCCACCTGGGACAGGAGGCATAAGAAACTCTTT. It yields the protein CATWDRRHKKLF.

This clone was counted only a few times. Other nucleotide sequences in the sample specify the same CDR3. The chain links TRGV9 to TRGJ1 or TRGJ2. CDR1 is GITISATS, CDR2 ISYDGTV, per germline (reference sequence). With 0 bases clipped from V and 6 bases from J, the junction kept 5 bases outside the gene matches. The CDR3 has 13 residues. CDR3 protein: CALWEVRGYKKLF. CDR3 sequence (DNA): TGTGCCTTGTGGGAGGTGCGTGGTTATAAGAAACTCTTT.

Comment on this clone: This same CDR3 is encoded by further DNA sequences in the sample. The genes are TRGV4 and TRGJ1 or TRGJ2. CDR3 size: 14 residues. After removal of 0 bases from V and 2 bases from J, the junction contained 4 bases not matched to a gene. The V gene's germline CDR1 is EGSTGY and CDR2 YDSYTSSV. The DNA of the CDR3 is TGTGCCACCTGGGATGGGCTTCATTATTATAAGAAACTCTTT. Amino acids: CATWDGLHYYKKLF.

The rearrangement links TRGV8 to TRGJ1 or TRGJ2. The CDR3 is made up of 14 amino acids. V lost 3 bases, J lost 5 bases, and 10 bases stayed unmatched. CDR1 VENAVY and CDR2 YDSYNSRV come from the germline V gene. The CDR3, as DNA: TGTGCCACCTGGGATGCAAGTGTGGATTATAAGAAACTCTTT. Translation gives CATWDASVDYKKLF.